These 9 T cell receptor beta chains came from one sample sequenced in a study of T-cell reconstitution after alpha-beta-depleted transplantation in children. It was with unique molecular identifiers that the TCRbeta library was prepared. Using its own MiXCR run on the PCR reads, TCRdb lists one record per CDR3 protein. The sample lists 800,000 to 1,000,000 distinct CDR3 sequences; about 26% were seen once. The material was PBMCs, mostly from graft donor cells, obtained 360 days after TCRalphabeta/CD19-depleted stem cell transplant. These receptors were obtained from a boy under two years old who had a stem cell transplant for SCID, so the T cells may come from the graft donor.

The chain is built from TRBV7-2 and TRBJ1-5, with D perhaps matching TRBD1 (5 bases). The germline V and J ends were trimmed by 0 bases and 11 bases, with 11 bases remaining between them. The CDR3 runs 13 residues. CDR1 and CDR2 (germline): SGHTA, FQGNSA. The chain's CDR3 is CASSLAGVTAQHF. The CDR3 nucleotides read TGTGCCAGCAGCTTAGCAGGGGTCACAGCCCAGCATTTT. The variable domain in full, with the rest retrieved from reference TRBV7-2 and TRBJ1-5, is GAGVSQSPSNKVTEKGKDVELRCDPISGHTALYWYRQSLGQGLEFLIYFQGNSAPDKSGLPSDRFSAERTGGSVSTLTIQRTQQEDSAVYLCASSLAGVTAQHFGDGTRLSIL.

This clonotype has a count of ten or more. This rearrangement joins TRBV20-1 to TRBJ1-1; unclear D gene. Germline V gene lookup returns CDR1 DFQATT and CDR2 SNEGSKA (reference sequence). This CDR3 contains 11 residues. The V and J ends lost 4 bases and 9 bases respectively, with 12 bases between them. For the CDR3, the DNA is TGCAGTGCTACCCCCGGGAAACAAGCTTTCTTT. Its translation: CSATPGKQAFF.

The J gene is TRBJ2-3, the V gene TRBV30; D may be TRBD1 (6 bases). The V gene lost 2 bases and the J gene lost 5 bases, with 14 bases spanning the gap. This CDR3 comprises 14 residues. Germline lookup yields CDR1 GTSNPN and CDR2 SVGIG (reference sequence). CDR3: CAWSIGGAGDTQYF. CDR3 bases: TGTGCCTGGAGTATTGGGGGCGCGGGAGATACGCAGTATTTT.

This clonotype was detected only a few times. The chain uses TRBV5-6 and TRBJ2-1; possible D gene TRBD2, 5 bases. Germline assignment: CDR1 SGHDT and CDR2 YYEEEE. The CDR3 is 11 amino acids. Between the trimmed V and J ends, which lost 3 bases and 11 bases, there was a span of 9 bases. The CDR3 DNA reads TGTGCCAGCAGCTCCCGGGAAAAGCAGTTCTTC. This translates into CASSSREKQFF. Full variable domain (rest looked up from reference TRBV5-6 and TRBJ2-1): DAGVTQSPTHLIKTRGQQVTLRCSPKSGHDTVSWYQQALGQGPQFIFQYYEEEERQRGNFPDRFSGHQFPNYSSELNVNALLLGDSALYLCASSSREKQFFGPGTRLTVL.

This chain connects TRBV2 to TRBJ2-5, with D maybe TRBD2 (5 bases). V lost 10 bases and J lost 5, with 23 bases in between. Germline CDR1 is SNHLY and CDR2 is FYNNEI. CDR3 length: 15 amino acids. The CDR3 nucleotides read TGTGCCACCATGCCGAGGAGCGGAAAGAGGGAGACCCAGTACTTC. This translates into CATMPRSGKRETQYF. Using reference TRBV2 and TRBJ2-5 for the parts outside the CDR3, the full variable domain is EPEVTQTPSHQVTQMGQEVILRCVPISNHLYFYWYRQILGQKVEFLVSFYNNEISEKSEIFDDQFSVERPDGSNFTLKIRSTKLEDSAMYFCATMPRSGKRETQYFGPGTRLLVL.

Only a few counts were recorded for this clonotype. The chain has TRBV12-3 or TRBV12-4 and TRBJ1-2; 7 bases map to TRBD1. V trimming: 2 bases; J trimming: 6 bases; junction bases outside the gene matches: 9. The CDR3 loop spans 15 amino acids. The CDR3 protein is CASSLTTTGQDGYTF. CDR3 DNA sequence: TGTGCCAGCAGTTTAACTACGACAGGGCAGGATGGCTACACCTTC.

This clonotype was found a few times. This rearrangement joins TRBV5-1 to TRBJ1-4; TRBD1 matches 7 bases. Germline V gives CDR1 SGHRS, CDR2 YFSETQ. The CDR3 extends over 14 amino acids. V shed 0 bases, J shed 5 bases, and the junction held 1 base outside the gene matches. The CDR3 region is CASSLEGGNEKLFF. The CDR3 bases are TGCGCCAGCAGCTTGGAAGGGGGCAATGAAAAACTGTTTTTT.

The rearrangement links TRBV28 to TRBJ1-6, with 7 bases lining up with TRBD1. This CDR3 is built from 14 residues. The V segment lost 11 bases and the J segment 3 bases; nucleotides outside the gene matches: 7. Germline V gives CDR1 MDHEN, CDR2 SYDVKM. CDR3 nucleotides: TGTGCCCACAGGGGCACAATCTATAATTCACCCCTCCACTTT. Its protein is CAHRGTIYNSPLHF.

The table lists this clonotype with a few counts. V and J are TRBV20-1 and TRBJ2-1; 8 positions match TRBD2. Germline V gene lookup returns CDR1 DFQATT and CDR2 SNEGSKA (reference sequence). With V trimmed by 5 bases and J by 1 base, 7 bases remained unmatched. The length of the CDR3 is 15 residues. CDR3 residues: CSADSAGGSYNEQFF. The CDR3 DNA reads as TGCAGTGCTGACAGCGCGGGGGGTTCCTACAATGAGCAGTTCTTC.